These T cell receptor beta chains were read from a single sample in a study of T-cell reconstitution after alpha-beta-depleted transplantation in children. TCRdb re-called the PCR reads with MiXCR, one entry per CDR3 protein. This table holds 700,000 or so distinct CDR3 sequences, around 13% found once. Material: PBMCs, obtained before TCRalphabeta/CD19-depleted stem cell transplant. Receptor source: a girl aged 2 to 10 with congenital amegakaryocytic thrombocytopenia, due to receive a stem cell transplant. Each CDR3 is given with its conserved first and last residue. A D gene is named only where the DNA matches it firmly. The size field is filled for only some rows; it gives once, few, many or a size class.

V	J	D	size	DNA	CDR3
TRBV12-3/TRBV12-4	TRBJ2-5	TRBD2	NA	TGTGCCAGCAGTTTTTCGGCGGGAGGGCCCGGGGTTGAGACCCAGTACTTC	CASSFSAGGPGVETQYF
TRBV29-1	TRBJ2-1	NA	NA	TGCAGCCTCCGGTTGGCGGACAGCTCCTACAATGAGCAGTTCTTC	CSLRLADSSYNEQFF
TRBV20-1	TRBJ2-1	NA	many	TGCAGTGCTATCGAGACTAGTCTGGATGAGCAGTTCTTC	CSAIETSLDEQFF
TRBV15	TRBJ2-3	TRBD1	few	TGTGCCACCAGCAAATGGGACAGGTCAAAGGAAGATACGCAGTATTTT	CATSKWDRSKEDTQYF
TRBV12-3/TRBV12-4	TRBJ2-3	TRBD1	few	TGTGCCAGCAGGTCAATACAGGGGCCAACAGATACGCAGTATTTT	CASRSIQGPTDTQYF
TRBV5-1	TRBJ2-3	NA	many	TGCGCCAGCAGCTTGGCTTTGGAAGATACGCAGTATTTT	CASSLALEDTQYF
TRBV4-1	TRBJ1-2	NA	many	TGCGCCAGCAGCCAAGACAGGCGGAATGGCTACACCTTC	CASSQDRRNGYTF
TRBV7-2	TRBJ2-3	TRBD2	NA	TGTGCCAGCAGCCCTATGGCGGGAGGGGTAGATACGCAGTATTTT	CASSPMAGGVDTQYF
TRBV7-2	TRBJ2-3	NA	many	TGTGCCAGCAGCTTCTTTAGCACAGATACGCAGTATTTT	CASSFFSTDTQYF
TRBV30	TRBJ2-2	NA	NA	TGTGCCTGTGACAGTAAAACCACCGGGGAGCTGTTTTTT	CACDSKTTGELFF
TRBV10-3	TRBJ2-7	TRBD2	many	TGTGCCATCAGTGAGTCAACTAGCGGGAATATAATTCCTTACGAGCAGTACTTC	CAISESTSGNIIPYEQYF
TRBV6-4	TRBJ2-1	TRBD2	few	TGTGCCAGCAGCGGGCTAGCGGCAAACAATGAGCAGTTCTTC	CASSGLAANNEQFF
TRBV12-3/TRBV12-4	TRBJ2-3	NA	NA	TGTGCCAGTCATTCCGCAGGGGATTTTTTTCACGCAGATACGCAGTATTTT	CASHSAGDFFHADTQYF
TRBV28	TRBJ2-4	TRBD1	few	TGTGCCAGCAGCCCCGGGACAGGGGGTGCCAAAAACATTCAGTACTTC	CASSPGTGGAKNIQYF
TRBV2	TRBJ2-3	TRBD2	few	TGTGCCAGCAGTCTGATAGCGGGAGGAGCAGATACGCAGTATTTT	CASSLIAGGADTQYF